A selection of T cell receptor beta chains follows, all from one sample in a study of blood T cell repertoires in COVID-19. Sequencing used immunoSEQ multiplex PCR; TCRdb keeps in-frame clones, though not all of them. The table lists 120,000 or so clones, about 86% of them singletons. The sample was peripheral blood. The source is an elderly man with active or convalescent COVID-19. CDR3s include the opening cysteine and the closing phenylalanine or tryptophan. Each record gives: J gene, V gene, clone size, D gene, CDR3 DNA, CDR3 protein. The D gene is left open where the match is weak. Clone size is not always given. Where it is, it says once, few, many or a class for expanded clones.

TRBJ1-6,TRBV9,few,.,TGTGCCAGCAGCCAGGGATATAATTCACCCCTCCACTTT,CASSQGYNSPLHF
TRBJ2-3,TRBV6-6,.,.,TGTGCCAGCGCAGAAGGGGGATATAGCACAGATACGCAGTATTTT,CASAEGGYSTDTQYF
TRBJ2-3,TRBV4-3,.,TRBD2,TGCGCCAGCAGCCAAGATGGGCCTAGCGGGGGCGCTAGCACAGATACGCAGTATTTT,CASSQDGPSGGASTDTQYF
TRBJ1-6,TRBV14,few,.,TGTGCCAGCAGCCAAGGCGTGGGCTCACCCCTCCACTTT,CASSQGVGSPLHF
TRBJ2-7,TRBV27,.,TRBD1,TGTGCCAGCAGTTCCCGGGACAGGGGGTACGAGCAGTACTTC,CASSSRDRGYEQYF
TRBJ1-4,TRBV6-6,.,.,TGTGCCAGCAGGGAACGGCGGTCCTCTAATGAAAAACTGTTTTTT,CASRERRSSNEKLFF
TRBJ1-5,TRBV5-5,.,TRBD1,TGTGCCAGCAGCGGGACAGAGTATCAGCCCCAGCATTTT,CASSGTEYQPQHF
TRBJ2-2,TRBV24-1,once,TRBD1,TGTGCCACCAGTGATTTAAACAGGGGGCGGGCCGGGGAGCTGTTTTTT,CATSDLNRGRAGELFF
TRBJ1-1,TRBV14,few,.,TGTGCCAGCAGCCAACCCGGGGGGAACACTGAAGCTTTCTTT,CASSQPGGNTEAFF
TRBJ2-6,TRBV7-3,once,.,TGTGCCAGCAGTCCGTCCTCTGGGGCCAACGTCCTGACTTTC,CASSPSSGANVLTF
TRBJ2-2,TRBV28,.,.,TGTGCCAGCAGTAAGACTGGGGCCGGGGGGGAGCTGTTTTTT,CASSKTGAGGELFF
TRBJ1-1,TRBV5-5,.,TRBD1,TGTGCCAGCAGCTTGGCCTGGGGGACAGGGGTAATCACTGAAGCTTTCTTT,CASSLAWGTGVITEAFF
TRBJ2-3,TRBV5-4,.,.,TGTGCCAGCAGCTTGGTGGCGGTCCCAGATACGCAGTATTTT,CASSLVAVPDTQYF
TRBJ1-1,TRBV6-1,.,.,TGTGCCAGCAGTGAAGGAACACGTGTCACTGAAGCTTTCTTT,CASSEGTRVTEAFF
TRBJ2-1,TRBV6-5,.,.,TGTGCCAGCAGTTACCAACAGGGCTCCTACAATGAGCAGTTCTTC,CASSYQQGSYNEQFF
TRBJ2-1,TRBV5-4,.,.,TGTGCCAGCAGCCCGCCGGGAAGGAATAGGGATGAGCAGTTCTTC,CASSPPGRNRDEQFF
TRBJ2-1,TRBV3-1/TRBV3-2,.,TRBD2,TGTGCCAGCAGCCAAGCCGGGACTAATATTGAGCAGTTCTTC,CASSQAGTNIEQFF
TRBJ1-2,TRBV6-1,.,.,TGTGCCAGCAGTGAAGAGGCAGGGATTTCCGATGGCTACACCTTC,CASSEEAGISDGYTF
TRBJ1-1,TRBV27,.,.,TGTGCCAGCAGTTTGGGCAGGAACACTGAAGCTTTCTTT,CASSLGRNTEAFF
TRBJ2-2,TRBV4-1,.,.,TGCGCCAGCAGCCAAGATGGAGTCTCCGGGGAGCTGTTTTTT,CASSQDGVSGELFF
TRBJ1-5,TRBV6-5,.,TRBD1,TGTGCCAGCAGGCCCAGGGGGCGCGAGCGACAGCCCCAGCATTTT,CASRPRGRERQPQHF
TRBJ1-6,TRBV2,.,.,TGTGCCAGCAGTGTCGCCAGGGGAGATTCACCCCTCCACTTT,CASSVARGDSPLHF
TRBJ1-1,TRBV9,.,TRBD1,TGTGCCAGCAGCTCGAGGGACAGCACTGAAGCTTTCTTT,CASSSRDSTEAFF
TRBJ2-2,TRBV13,few,TRBD2,TGTGCCAGCAGCCCAGCGGGAAGGGGATCGGGCGGGGAGCTGTTTTTT,CASSPAGRGSGGELFF
TRBJ2-2,TRBV24-1,.,TRBD1,TGTGCCACCAGTGAGCGACAGGGGGCCACCGGGGAGCTGTTTTTT,CATSERQGATGELFF
TRBJ2-3,TRBV4-3,.,.,TGCGCCAGCAGCCACAGGACAGGCACAGATACGCAGTATTTT,CASSHRTGTDTQYF
TRBJ1-3,TRBV7-8,.,.,TGTGCCAGCAGCTTCTTAGCCATCGGCCCGAGCTCTGGAAACACCATATATTTT,CASSFLAIGPSSGNTIYF
TRBJ1-3,TRBV7-2,.,TRBD1,TGTGCCAGCAGCTTAGAGGTGCCGACAGGGGGAGTATCAAACACCATATATTTT,CASSLEVPTGGVSNTIYF
TRBJ2-7,TRBV4-2,few,TRBD1,TGTGCCAGCAGCCAAGAGACAGGGGGGGGCTACGAGCAGTACTTC,CASSQETGGGYEQYF
TRBJ2-1,TRBV7-2,.,TRBD2,TGTGCCAGCAGCTTAGGCGGGGGGGCCCACAATGAGCAGTTCTTC,CASSLGGGAHNEQFF
TRBJ2-2,TRBV6-5,.,TRBD1,TGTGCCAGTCAGGGGGCGCCTGGATCCGGGGAGCTGTTTTTT,CASQGAPGSGELFF
TRBJ1-2,TRBV4-3,.,.,TGCGCCAGCAGCAACAACAGGGAGAACTATGGCTACACCTTC,CASSNNRENYGYTF
TRBJ2-7,TRBV19,.,TRBD1,TGTGCCAGTAGCCTGACAGGGAGTGTCCACGAGCAGTACTTC,CASSLTGSVHEQYF
TRBJ2-2,TRBV19,few,TRBD1,TGTGCCAGTAGACCAGACAGGGCGTCTGGGGAGCTGTTTTTT,CASRPDRASGELFF
TRBJ1-6,TRBV5-4,few,TRBD1,TGTGCCAGCAGCTCTCCGGGACAGGCTTATAATTCACCCCTCCACTTT,CASSSPGQAYNSPLHF
TRBJ1-1,TRBV2,.,.,TGTGCCAGCAATACAGGGAGGGCGAACACTGAAGCTTTCTTT,CASNTGRANTEAFF
TRBJ1-3,TRBV19,.,TRBD1,TGTGCCAGTAGTCCGGACAGGGCCCCTGGAAACACCATATATTTT,CASSPDRAPGNTIYF
TRBJ1-6,TRBV7-9,.,.,TGTGCCAGCAGCCCTCGTCAGGGAGGCAGGAATTCACCCCTCCACTTT,CASSPRQGGRNSPLHF
TRBJ1-5,TRBV6-5,.,.,TGTGCCAGTGGAACAGGGTTCCCCAATCAGCCCCAGCATTTT,CASGTGFPNQPQHF
TRBJ2-5,TRBV11-1,once,TRBD2,TGTGCCAGCTCCCGCGGGGGGGAAGAGACCCAGTACTTC,CASSRGGEETQYF
TRBJ2-1,TRBV2,.,.,TGTGCCAGCCGGCAGGGGAGCTCCTACAATGAGCAGTTCTTC,CASRQGSSYNEQFF
TRBJ1-1,TRBV12-3/TRBV12-4,.,.,TGTGCCAGCAGTTCAGGGTTCACTGAAGCTTTCTTT,CASSSGFTEAFF
TRBJ2-5,TRBV7-8,.,TRBD2,TGTGCCAGCAGCTCGAGAGGACTAGCGGGGTGGGAGACCCAGTACTTC,CASSSRGLAGWETQYF
TRBJ1-3,TRBV10-3,.,.,TGTGCCATCAGTGACCGGGGGACGGGTGGAAACACCATATATTTT,CAISDRGTGGNTIYF
TRBJ2-5,TRBV2,.,.,TGTGCCAGCACCAGGTTCCAAGAGACCCAGTACTTC,CASTRFQETQYF
TRBJ1-5,TRBV19,few,.,TGTGCCAGTAGTATAGGGCGACATAGCAATCAGCCCCAGCATTTT,CASSIGRHSNQPQHF
TRBJ1-5,TRBV6-2/TRBV6-3,once,.,TGTGCCAGCAGCGAAAGGGACTATAGCAATCAGCCCCAGCATTTT,CASSERDYSNQPQHF
TRBJ1-6,TRBV19,.,.,TGTGCCAGTAGTTTTGGCATTCCTGGGTCGGGGACACCCCTCCACTTT,CASSFGIPGSGTPLHF
TRBJ2-4,TRBV28,.,.,TGTGCCAGCAGTACTGCCCTAGCCAAAAACATTCAGTACTTC,CASSTALAKNIQYF
TRBJ1-1,TRBV28,.,TRBD1,TGTGCCAGCAGCCCTGACAGGGTGAACACTGAAGCTTTCTTT,CASSPDRVNTEAFF
TRBJ1-2,TRBV19,.,.,TGTGCCAGTAGTGTAGACTATGGGCCTAACTATGGCTACACCTTC,CASSVDYGPNYGYTF